The rows below give T cell receptor beta chains drawn from one sample of a study of cytomegalovirus exposure and HLA in healthy donors. The table came from immunoSEQ multiplex PCR; TCRdb's copy has only in-frame clones and leaves some out. The sample holds around 130,000 clones; approximately 68% are singletons and the top ten take 1.5% to 2%. The sample comprised PBMCs. Receptor source: a man under 40 in good health and CMV-seropositive. Each CDR3 is given with its conserved first and last residue. D genes are given only for firm matches. Expanded clones get a size class; other rows say once, few or many, or leave the size out.

j_gene | d_gene | abundance | v_gene | CDR3nt | CDR3aa
TRBJ1-3 | TRBD1 | . | TRBV5-1 | TGCGCCAGCAGGAGGACAGGGATCTCTGGAAACACCATATATTTT | CASRRTGISGNTIYF
TRBJ2-7 | . | . | TRBV2 | TGTGCCAGCAGTGAAGCGGACAACGAGCAGTACTTC | CASSEADNEQYF
TRBJ2-7 | . | once | TRBV7-9 | TGTGCCAGCAGCCCAGGGTGGAGGGAGAATCCCTACGAGCAGTACTTC | CASSPGWRENPYEQYF
TRBJ2-3 | . | . | TRBV29-1 | TGCAGCGTTGACGAGGGAGCAGATACGCAGTATTTT | CSVDEGADTQYF
TRBJ2-7 | TRBD1 | . | TRBV28 | TGTGCCAGCAGTCCCATACAGGGGAGTGGGTACGAGCAGTACTTC | CASSPIQGSGYEQYF
TRBJ1-2 | TRBD1 | . | TRBV19 | TGTGCCAGTAGAGGCACAGGGGGCGGGCATGGCTACACCTTC | CASRGTGGGHGYTF
TRBJ2-5 | TRBD2 | . | TRBV2 | TGTGCCAGCAGCGCGACTAGCGGGAGTGGAGAGACCCAGTACTTC | CASSATSGSGETQYF
TRBJ2-5 | TRBD1 | . | TRBV9 | TGTGCCAGCAGCGTGACAGGGGTCGGCGAGACCCAGTACTTC | CASSVTGVGETQYF
TRBJ2-5 | TRBD2 | few | TRBV27 | TGTGCCAGCAGCCCGACATTACGGAGCGGGGTCTGGGAGACCCAGTACTTC | CASSPTLRSGVWETQYF
TRBJ2-5 | . | . | TRBV2 | TGTGCCAGCAGTGAATGGGCGTCACAAGAGACCCAGTACTTC | CASSEWASQETQYF
TRBJ1-4 | TRBD1 | once | TRBV28 | TGTGCCAGCAGTTCCCCGGGACAGGGGAGTGAAAAACTGTTTTTT | CASSSPGQGSEKLFF
TRBJ1-1 | . | . | TRBV7-6 | TGTGCCAGCAGCTTACTGTACAGGGAAGCTTTCTTT | CASSLLYREAFF
TRBJ2-7 | . | . | TRBV15 | TGTGCCACCAGCAGAGGGGGGGCGGGAGCCTACGAGCAGTACTTC | CATSRGGAGAYEQYF
TRBJ2-7 | TRBD2 | . | TRBV25-1 | TGTGCCAGCAGTGAATGGCTCTCCTTAGCGGGAGTTAACGAGCAGTACTTC | CASSEWLSLAGVNEQYF
TRBJ2-1 | TRBD2 | . | TRBV10-1 | TGCGCCAGCAGCGACTCAGCGGGAGGGATCAATGAGCAGTTCTTC | CASSDSAGGINEQFF
TRBJ2-3 | TRBD2 | . | TRBV6-4 | TGTGCCAGCAGTGAGACTAGCGGGAGTGGGGCAGATACGCAGTATTTT | CASSETSGSGADTQYF
TRBJ2-6 | . | . | TRBV6-6 | TGTGCCAGCAGCCAAACGAGCTCTGGGGCCAACGTCCTGACTTTC | CASSQTSSGANVLTF
TRBJ2-3 | TRBD1 | . | TRBV27 | TGTGCCAGCAGTGGACCGACAGGGCCCCCCACAGATACGCAGTATTTT | CASSGPTGPPTDTQYF
TRBJ2-1 | . | . | TRBV7-9 | TGTGCCAGCAGCCTCAGCTACAATGAGCAGTTCTTC | CASSLSYNEQFF
TRBJ1-1 | . | few | TRBV25-1 | TGTGCCAGCAGCCAGCCCGGGGCTGAAGCTTTCTTT | CASSQPGAEAFF
TRBJ2-2 | . | few | TRBV4-1 | TGCGCCAGCAGCCAAAATACAGTCGGCGGGGAGCTGTTTTTT | CASSQNTVGGELFF
TRBJ2-5 | . | . | TRBV5-1 | TGCGCCAGCAGCTTGGGGACAGCCCAAGAGACCCAGTACTTC | CASSLGTAQETQYF
TRBJ2-7 | . | . | TRBV5-1 | TGCGCCAGCAGCTTGGCCGGCGGGGCACCCTACGAGCAGTACTTC | CASSLAGGAPYEQYF
TRBJ1-2 | . | . | TRBV5-4 | TGTGCCAGCAGCCGTAATCAGGGTACTAACTATGGCTACACCTTC | CASSRNQGTNYGYTF
TRBJ1-4 | . | . | TRBV2 | TGTGCCAGCAGGATAGACAGAATTAATGAAAAACTGTTTTTT | CASRIDRINEKLFF
TRBJ2-1 | TRBD2 | once | TRBV19 | TGTGCCAGTAGTATACTACCTAGCGGGGCCTACAATGAGCAGTTCTTC | CASSILPSGAYNEQFF
TRBJ2-1 | TRBD2 | . | TRBV11-3 | TGTGCCAGCAGCACCCCTCAGCGGGGTGACAATGAGCAGTTCTTC | CASSTPQRGDNEQFF
TRBJ2-7 | . | few | TRBV5-1 | TGCGCCAGCAGCTTTCTGCTAGCCTCCACCTACGAGCAGTACTTC | CASSFLLASTYEQYF
TRBJ2-1 | TRBD2 | . | TRBV5-1 | TGCGCCAGCAGCTTGGATGGGGAGGGTGGGCAGTTCTTC | CASSLDGEGGQFF
TRBJ1-4 | . | . | TRBV30 | TGTGCCTGGAGTCCCTCAGGGTGGAATGAAAAACTGTTTTTT | CAWSPSGWNEKLFF
TRBJ1-5 | . | . | TRBV7-8 | TGTGCCAGCAGCTTAGCGGGGCAGCCTAAGCATTTT | CASSLAGQPKHF
TRBJ2-7 | TRBD1 | . | TRBV29-1 | TGCAGCGTTGGACCGACAGGGGAACACTACGAGCAGTACTTC | CSVGPTGEHYEQYF
TRBJ1-1 | . | . | TRBV6-8 | TGTGCCAGCAGTTCGACAGTTGAAGCTTTCTTT | CASSSTVEAFF
TRBJ2-7 | . | . | TRBV29-1 | TGCAGCGTTGAAGTGAACAGACGAACCTCCGAGCAGTACTTC | CSVEVNRRTSEQYF
TRBJ2-1 | TRBD2 | . | TRBV9 | TGTGCCAGCAGCATCCGGGCGGGAGAGTCCTACAATGAGCAGTTCTTC | CASSIRAGESYNEQFF
TRBJ1-1 | . | few | TRBV6-6 | TGTGCCAGCAGGTTTGGGGACACCTTGAACACTGAAGCTTTCTTT | CASRFGDTLNTEAFF
TRBJ2-5 | . | . | TRBV5-1 | TGCGCCAGCAGCCGGTGGGCCCAAGAGACCCAGTACTTC | CASSRWAQETQYF
TRBJ2-7 | . | once | TRBV2 | TGTGCCAGCTTTACAGGGTTCACGCAGTACTTC | CASFTGFTQYF
TRBJ1-1 | . | . | TRBV6-1 | TGTGCCAGCAGTGACCCCAGGGCCCCGAACACTGAAGCTTTCTTT | CASSDPRAPNTEAFF
TRBJ1-3 | . | . | TRBV4-3 | TGCGCCAGCAGCCAAGATCTGGCAGGGAACACTTACTCTGGAAACACCATATATTTT | CASSQDLAGNTYSGNTIYF
TRBJ1-1 | . | . | TRBV5-4 | TGTGCCAGCAGCTTGGCAGAAAACACTGAAGCTTTCTTT | CASSLAENTEAFF
TRBJ2-1 | . | . | TRBV4-1 | TGCGCCAGCAGCGCCCGACTAGGTGATGAGCAGTTCTTC | CASSARLGDEQFF
TRBJ2-5 | . | few | TRBV7-9 | TGTGCCAGCAGCGAAGGCGGGGGGACAGAAGAGACCCAGTACTTC | CASSEGGGTEETQYF